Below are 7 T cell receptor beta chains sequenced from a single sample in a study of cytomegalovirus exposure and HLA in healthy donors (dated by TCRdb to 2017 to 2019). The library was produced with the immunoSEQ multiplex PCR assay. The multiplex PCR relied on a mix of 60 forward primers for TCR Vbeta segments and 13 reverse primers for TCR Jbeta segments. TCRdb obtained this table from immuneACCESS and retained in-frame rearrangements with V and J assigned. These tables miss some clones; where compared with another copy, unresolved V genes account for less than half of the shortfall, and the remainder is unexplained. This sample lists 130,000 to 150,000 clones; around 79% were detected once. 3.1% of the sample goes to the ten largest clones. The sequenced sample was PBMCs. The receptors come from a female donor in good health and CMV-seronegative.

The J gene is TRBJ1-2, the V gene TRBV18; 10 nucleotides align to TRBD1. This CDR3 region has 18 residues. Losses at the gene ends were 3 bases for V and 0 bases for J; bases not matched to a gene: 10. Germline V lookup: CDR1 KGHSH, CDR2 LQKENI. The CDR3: CASSPSGQGTSTNYGYTF. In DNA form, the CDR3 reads TGTGCCAGCTCACCTTCGGGACAGGGGACGAGTACTAACTATGGCTACACCTTC.

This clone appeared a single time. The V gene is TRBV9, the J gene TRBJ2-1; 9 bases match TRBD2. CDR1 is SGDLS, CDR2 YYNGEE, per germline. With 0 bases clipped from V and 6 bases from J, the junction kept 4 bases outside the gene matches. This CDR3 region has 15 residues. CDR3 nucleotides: TGTGCCAGCAGCGTAGCCAGCGGGGGGCCCAATGAGCAGTTCTTC. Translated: CASSVASGGPNEQFF.

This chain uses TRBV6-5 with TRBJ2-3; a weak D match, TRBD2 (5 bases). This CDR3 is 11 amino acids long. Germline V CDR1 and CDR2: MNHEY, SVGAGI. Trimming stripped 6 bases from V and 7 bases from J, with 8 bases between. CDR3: CASSPGNTQYF. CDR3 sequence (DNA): TGTGCCAGCAGCCCGGGGAATACGCAGTATTTT.

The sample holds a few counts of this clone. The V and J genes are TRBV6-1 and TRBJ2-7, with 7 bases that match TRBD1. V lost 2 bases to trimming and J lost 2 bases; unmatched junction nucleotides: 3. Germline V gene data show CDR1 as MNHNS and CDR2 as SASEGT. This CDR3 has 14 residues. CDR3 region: CASSERGQTYEQYF. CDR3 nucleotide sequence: TGTGCCAGCAGTGAAAGGGGACAGACCTACGAGCAGTACTTC.

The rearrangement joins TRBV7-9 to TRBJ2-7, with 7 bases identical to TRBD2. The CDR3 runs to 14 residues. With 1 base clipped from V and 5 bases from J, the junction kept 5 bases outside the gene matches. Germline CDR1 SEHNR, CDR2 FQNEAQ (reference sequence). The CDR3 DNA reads TGTGCCAGCAGCTTAGTAGGGGACTACGACGAGCAGTACTTC. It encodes CASSLVGDYDEQYF.

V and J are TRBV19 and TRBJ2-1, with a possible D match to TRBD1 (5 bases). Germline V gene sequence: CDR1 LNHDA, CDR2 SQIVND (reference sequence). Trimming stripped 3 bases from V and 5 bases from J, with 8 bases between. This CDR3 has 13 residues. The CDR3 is CASSMGLNNEQFF. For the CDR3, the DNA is TGTGCCAGTAGTATGGGGCTCAACAATGAGCAGTTCTTC.

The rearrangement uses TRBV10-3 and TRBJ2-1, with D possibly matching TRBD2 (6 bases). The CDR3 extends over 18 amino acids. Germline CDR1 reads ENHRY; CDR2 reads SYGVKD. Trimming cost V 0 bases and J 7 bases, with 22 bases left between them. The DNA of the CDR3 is TGTGCCATCAGTGAGTCCTCCTTTGGGCGGGGCCCTAGGAATGAGCAGTTCTTC. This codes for CAISESSFGRGPRNEQFF.